This TCR beta chain was identified in a study of cytotoxic CD8 clonotypes in ibrutinib-treated CLL. Assay: immunoSEQ multiplex PCR; the TCRdb copy retains only in-frame clones and omits some. The sample contains over 120,000 clones, about 75% of which appear only once. The CDR3 contains 17 residues. The V end was cut by 3 bases, the J end by 1 base, with 19 bases between. Germline-derived CDR1 and CDR2 are LNHDA and SQIVND (reference sequence). The clonotype was recovered from a human donor with chronic lymphocytic leukemia. Sample: PBMCs, taken after 24 months of ibrutinib treatment. This chain joins TRBV19 and TRBJ2-7; the D gene is possibly TRBD2 (6 bases). CDR3 loop: CASSIRGGGDPSYEQYF. The CDR3 DNA reads TGTGCCAGTAGTATTCGGGGCGGAGGGGACCCTTCCTACGAGCAGTACTTC.